This T cell receptor (beta chain) comes out of a study of neurological immune-mediated disorders. The unsorted libraries were produced from 2 million PBMCs held at -80 C. Every sequencing run generated over 180 million TCR-beta sequences from 15-18 subjects. MiXCR was run by TCRdb on the 5' RACE reads, yielding one entry per CDR3 protein. Among 45,000 to 70,000 distinct CDR3 sequences listed, less than 5% were seen once. This CDR3 has 16 amino acids. Trimming stripped 5 bases from V and 0 bases from J, with 14 bases between. Looked up from germline, CDR1 is SGHAT and CDR2 is FQDESV (reference sequence).

What was sequenced was PBMCs. This chain connects TRBV11-1 to TRBJ2-4, with D maybe TRBD2 (5 bases). This clonotype was sampled from a man aged 45 to 65 with multiple sclerosis. CDR3: CASSPRGGLAKNIQYF. CDR3 bases: TGTGCCAGCAGCCCACGTGGAGGTCTAGCCAAAAACATTCAGTACTTC.